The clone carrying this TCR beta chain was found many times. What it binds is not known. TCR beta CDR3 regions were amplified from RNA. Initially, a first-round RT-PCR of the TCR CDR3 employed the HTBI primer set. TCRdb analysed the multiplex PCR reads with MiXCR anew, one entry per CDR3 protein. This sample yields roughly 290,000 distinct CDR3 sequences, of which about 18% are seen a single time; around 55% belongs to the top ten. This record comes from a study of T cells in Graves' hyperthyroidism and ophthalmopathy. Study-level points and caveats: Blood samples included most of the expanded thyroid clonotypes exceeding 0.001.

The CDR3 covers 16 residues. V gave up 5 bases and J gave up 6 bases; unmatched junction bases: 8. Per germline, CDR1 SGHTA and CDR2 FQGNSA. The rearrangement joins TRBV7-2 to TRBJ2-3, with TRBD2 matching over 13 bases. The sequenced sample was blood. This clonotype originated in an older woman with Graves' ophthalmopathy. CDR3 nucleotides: TGTGCCAGCAGCCGAAGAGGACTAGCGGGAGAGGATACGCAGTATTTT. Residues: CASSRRGLAGEDTQYF. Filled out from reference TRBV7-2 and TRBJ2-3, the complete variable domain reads GAGVSQSPSNKVTEKGKDVELRCDPISGHTALYWYRQSLGQGLEFLIYFQGNSAPDKSGLPSDRFSAERTGGSVSTLTIQRTQQEDSAVYLCASSRRGLAGEDTQYFGPGTRLTVL.